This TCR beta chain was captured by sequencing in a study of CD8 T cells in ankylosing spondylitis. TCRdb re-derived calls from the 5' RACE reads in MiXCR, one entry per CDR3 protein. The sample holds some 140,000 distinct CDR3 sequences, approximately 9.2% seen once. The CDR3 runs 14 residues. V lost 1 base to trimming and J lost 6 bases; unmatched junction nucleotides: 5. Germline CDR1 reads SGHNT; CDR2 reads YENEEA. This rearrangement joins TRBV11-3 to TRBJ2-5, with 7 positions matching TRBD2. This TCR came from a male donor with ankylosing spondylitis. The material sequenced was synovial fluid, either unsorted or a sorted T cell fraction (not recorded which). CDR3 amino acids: CASSLGAAGKTQYF. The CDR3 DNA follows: TGTGCCAGCAGCTTAGGAGCAGCGGGAAAGACCCAGTACTTC.